The 22 T cell receptor beta chains below all came from one sample that was sequenced in a study of T cell repertoires in cytomegalovirus infection. TCRdb ran MiXCR on the reads and lists one entry per CDR3 protein. The table has around 280,000 distinct CDR3 sequences, 9.6% seen once. The source material was PBMCs. The receptors derive from a human donor in good health (CMV status not recorded). Some clones in this sample may be carry-over from other donors' samples.

There are many counts of this clonotype. V and J are TRBV28 and TRBJ2-7, with 10 bases matching TRBD1. This CDR3 spans 16 amino acids. Trimming cost V 5 bases and J 0 bases; bases outside gene matches: 7. In germline, CDR1 is MDHEN, CDR2 SYDVKM. DNA for the CDR3: TGTGCCAGCAGTCCCGTTGGGGACAGGGGCTCCTACGAGCAGTACGTC. Its protein is CASSPVGDRGSYEQYV.

This chain joins TRBV28 and TRBJ2-6; perhaps TRBD1 as D (5 bases). V dropped 2 bases and J dropped 4 bases, with 18 bases sitting between them. This CDR3 has 18 amino acids. Germline assignment: CDR1 MDHEN and CDR2 SYDVKM. CDR3 protein: CASSLRAGRSSGANVLTF. CDR3 DNA: TGTGCCAGCAGTTTAAGGGCAGGGCGCTCCTCCGGGGCCAACGTCCTGACTTTC. The full variable domain, rest sourced from reference TRBV28 and TRBJ2-6, is DVKVTQSSRYLVKRTGEKVFLECVQDMDHENMFWYRQDPGLGLRLIYFSYDVKMKEKGDIPEGYSVSREKKERFSLILESASTNQTSMYLCASSLRAGRSSGANVLTFGAGSRLTVL.

At least ten counts were recorded for this clonotype. The chain's CDR3 is CASRPDGAAGLAQETQYF. CDR3 in DNA: TGTGCCAGCCGACCTGACGGCGCCGCTGGGCTGGCCCAAGAGACCCAGTACTTC. V is TRBV28 and J is TRBJ2-5; no definite D call. The CDR3 consists of 18 residues. Germline-derived CDR1 and CDR2 are MDHEN and SYDVKM. Trimming left V 8 bases short and J 1 base short, with 26 bases between.

This clonotype came up many times. CDR3 loop: CAISGTGSNYGYTF. In DNA form, the CDR3 reads TGTGCCATCAGTGGGACAGGGTCCAACTATGGCTACACCTTC. The chain uses TRBV10-3 and TRBJ1-2, with TRBD1 matching over 8 bases. Germline CDR1 and CDR2: ENHRY and SYGVKD. Losses at the gene ends were 4 bases for V and 2 bases for J; bases not matched to a gene: 3. The CDR3 covers 14 residues.

This clonotype was recorded at least ten times. This chain uses TRBV20-1 with TRBJ1-1; 11 bases are a match to TRBD1. CDR1 and CDR2 (germline): DFQATT, SNEGSKA (reference sequence). The CDR3 has 14 residues. The trim removed 1 base at V and 10 bases at J, leaving 8 bases unmatched. CDR3 in DNA: TGCAGTGCTAGAGTCACAGGGACAGGGGGGGGAGCTTTCTTT. Residues: CSARVTGTGGGAFF.

The genes are TRBV6-2 or TRBV6-3 and TRBJ2-7; D ambiguous. Germline CDR1 and CDR2: MNHEY and SVGEGT. The CDR3 totals 16 residues. Trimming left V 6 bases short and J 2 bases short, with 20 bases between. CDR3 in amino acids: CASSPPPYMTTYEQYF. As DNA, the CDR3 is TGTGCCAGCAGCCCCCCCCCATACATGACCACCTACGAGCAGTACTTC.

This clonotype was counted only a few times. The J gene is TRBJ1-5, the V gene TRBV18; D call uncertain. Deletions cut 2 bases from V and 0 bases from J, with 8 bases between. Looked up from germline, CDR1 is KGHSH and CDR2 is LQKENI. This CDR3 has 15 amino acids. This CDR3 reads CASSPEAPSNQPQHF. CDR3 DNA sequence: TGTGCCAGCTCACCAGAGGCACCTAGCAATCAGCCCCAGCATTTT.

Many counts were recorded for this clonotype. The V call is TRBV5-1, the J call TRBJ2-2; D is perhaps TRBD2 (5 bases). CDR3 length: 14 residues. The germline V gene has CDR1 SGHRS and CDR2 YFSETQ. The V gene lost 0 bases and the J gene lost 7 bases, with 10 bases spanning the gap. CDR3 nucleotides: TGCGCCAGCAGCTTGGACGGGAAGGACGGGGAGCTGTTTTTT. It translates to CASSLDGKDGELFF. Filled out from reference TRBV5-1 and TRBJ2-2, the complete variable domain reads KAGVTQTPRYLIKTRGQQVTLSCSPISGHRSVSWYQQTPGQGLQFLFEYFSETQRNKGNFPGRFSGRQFSNSRSEMNVSTLELGDSALYLCASSLDGKDGELFFGEGSRLTVL.

This clonotype was seen more than once but under ten times. The chain couples TRBV20-1 to TRBJ1-2; TRBD1 matches at 7 bases. V trimming: 0 bases; J trimming: 8 bases; junction bases outside the gene matches: 6. Germline V lookup: CDR1 DFQATT, CDR2 SNEGSKA (reference sequence). This CDR3 has 13 residues. This chain's CDR3 is CSARDLPGGGYTF. The DNA for the CDR3 is TGCAGTGCTAGAGATCTCCCAGGGGGGGGCTACACCTTC.

About this clonotype: A much larger clone differs by one base, so this may be a read error. The chain uses TRBV14 and TRBJ2-6; D is tentatively TRBD1 or TRBD2 (5 bases each). The CDR3 extends over 15 amino acids. CDR1 is SGHDN and CDR2 is FVKESK in the germline V gene. CDR3 sequence (DNA): TGTGCCAGGAGCCAAGGGACCTTTGGGGCCAACGTCCTGACTTTC. Amino acid sequence: CARSQGTFGANVLTF.

This clonotype was recorded many times. The junction differs from germline at one of its ends, possibly a read error. V usage is TRBV7-7 and J usage is TRBJ2-2; possible D gene TRBD2, 6 bases. CDR1 is SSHAT, CDR2 FNYEAQ, per germline (reference sequence). The CDR3 consists of 13 residues. CDR3 sequence: CASSSREAGELFF. The CDR3 nucleotides are TGTGCTAGCAGCTCCAGGGAGGCCGGGGAGCTGTTTTTT.

The rearrangement uses TRBV6-2 or TRBV6-3 and TRBJ2-7, with a possible D match to TRBD2 (6 bases). V lost 6 bases and J 2 bases, leaving 14 bases between the germline ends. The length of the CDR3 is 14 residues. CDR1 is MNHEY and CDR2 is SVGEGT in the germline V gene. CDR3 loop: CASSRGGQAYEQYV. DNA of the CDR3: TGTGCCAGCAGCAGAGGAGGGCAGGCCTACGAGCAGTACGTC.

In this sample, this clonotype turned up many times. V usage is TRBV11-3 and J usage is TRBJ1-1; perhaps TRBD1 as D (6 bases). V was trimmed by 5 bases and J by 4 bases, leaving 14 bases between them. Germline CDR1 is SGHNT and CDR2 is YENEEA. The CDR3 has 14 amino acids. CDR3 coding DNA: TGTGCCAGCAGCCTCCGGGGGGCGGGCACTGAAGCTTTCTTT. Translating it yields CASSLRGAGTEAFF.

This clonotype was found many times. The genes are TRBV28 and TRBJ1-4; D gene unclear. CDR1 is MDHEN, CDR2 SYDVKM, per germline. The CDR3 contains 14 residues. The germline V and J ends were trimmed by 3 bases and 8 bases, with 13 bases remaining between them. The CDR3 spells CASSFFSDGEKLFF. The CDR3 DNA reads TGTGCCAGCAGTTTTTTTTCGGACGGGGAAAAACTGTTTTTT.

The J gene is TRBJ2-5, the V gene TRBV19; D possibly corresponds to TRBD2 (5 bases). CDR1 LNHDA and CDR2 SQIVND come from the germline V gene (reference sequence). There are 14 residues in the CDR3. With 1 base removed from V and 3 bases from J, the gap between germline ends came to 9 bases. The CDR3 is CASSIVHGEETQYF. CDR3 in DNA: TGTGCCAGTAGTATAGTTCACGGGGAAGAGACCCAGTACTTC.

This clonotype was seen many times. The chain carries TRBV7-2 and TRBJ2-1; no definite D call. CDR3 length: 14 amino acids. With 3 bases removed from V and 6 bases from J, the gap between germline ends came to 12 bases. Germline V CDR1 and CDR2: SGHTA, FQGNSA. The DNA for the CDR3 is TGTGCCAGCAGCTTCCCGAGGACGTCCAATGAGCAGTTCTTC. Translation: CASSFPRTSNEQFF.

This clonotype was found many times. The V call is TRBV7-2, the J call TRBJ1-1, with a weak D call TRBD1 (5 bases). V was pared by 5 bases and J by 5 bases, with 9 bases between. This CDR3 is built from 12 residues. Germline V lookup: CDR1 SGHTA, CDR2 FQGNSA. As DNA, the CDR3 is TGTGCCAGCAGCCGAGGGGTAACTGAAGCTTTCTTT. It encodes CASSRGVTEAFF.

The sample holds many counts of this clonotype. The chain joins TRBV19 to TRBJ2-5; TRBD1 might be the D (5 bases). Germline assignment: CDR1 LNHDA and CDR2 SQIVND (reference sequence). The CDR3 runs 13 residues. V was clipped by 8 bases and J by 5 bases, with 15 bases between them. This chain's CDR3 is CASADSHGETQYF. In nucleotides, the CDR3 is TGTGCCAGTGCTGACAGTCACGGGGAGACCCAGTACTTC.

In its sample, this clonotype was seen many times. V and J are TRBV29-1 and TRBJ1-5; a weak D match, TRBD1 (5 bases). This CDR3 has 13 amino acids. The germline V gene encodes CDR1 SQVTM and CDR2 ANQGSEA. This CDR3 reads CSASRDGNQPQHF. As DNA, the CDR3 is TGCAGTGCCTCTAGGGACGGCAATCAGCCCCAGCATTTT. The variable domain in full, completed from reference TRBV29-1 and TRBJ1-5, reads SAVISQKPSRDICQRGTSLTIQCQVDSQVTMMFWYRQQPGQSLTLIATANQGSEATYESGFVIDKFPISRPNLTFSTLTVSNMSPEDSSIYLCSASRDGNQPQHFGDGTRLSIL.

Ten or more counts support this clonotype. The V and J genes are TRBV28 and TRBJ1-1, with no clear D. V was pared by 5 bases and J by 4 bases, with 8 bases between. CDR3 length: 12 amino acids. CDR1 is MDHEN, CDR2 SYDVKM, per germline. The CDR3 coding sequence is TGTGCCAGCAGTCCCCCAGGCACTGAAGCTTTCTTT. This translates into CASSPPGTEAFF.

With regard to this clonotype: A read error may account for a junction end that differs from germline. This chain uses TRBV5-6 with TRBJ1-5; unclear D gene. Germline V lookup: CDR1 SGHDT, CDR2 YYEEEE. The CDR3 sequence is 15 residues long. The CDR3 sequence: CASSWGAATNQRQHF. For the CDR3, the DNA is TGTGCCAGCAGCTGGGGAGCAGCTACTAATCAGCGCCAGCATTTT.

The gene calls are TRBV2 and TRBJ2-7; a possible D gene is TRBD2 (5 bases). The CDR3 is made up of 12 amino acids. Germline loops: CDR1 SNHLY, CDR2 FYNNEI. The V end was cut by 6 bases, the J end by 6 bases, with 12 bases between. This CDR3 reads CASRYAGFEQYF. In DNA, the CDR3 is TGTGCCAGCAGATATGCGGGCTTCGAGCAGTACTTC.